This is a list of T cell receptor beta chains from one sample in a study of blood T cell repertoires in COVID-19. Data came from immunoSEQ multiplex PCR; TCRdb stores just in-frame clones and leaves some out. The sample includes about 70,000 clones, 80% of them seen just once. Sequencing was done on a sample of peripheral blood. Receptor source: an older man who had recovered from COVID-19. Both conserved end residues are part of each CDR3. The D gene is left open where the match is weak. The listing skips clone size in some rows; elsewhere it reads once, few, many or a size class.

cdr3_aa	cdr3_nt	cdr3_length	clone_size	v_call	j_call	d_call
CASSFAGWYNEQFF	TGTGCCAGCAGCTTTGCGGGGTGGTACAATGAGCAGTTCTTC	14	-	TRBV5-6	TRBJ2-1	-
CASSRRGESTDTQYF	TGTGCCAGCAGCCGGCGGGGGGAAAGCACAGATACGCAGTATTTT	15	-	TRBV7-2	TRBJ2-3	TRBD2
CSVYDRGLGEKLFF	TGCAGCGTGTACGACAGGGGATTAGGGGAAAAACTGTTTTTT	14	-	TRBV29-1	TRBJ1-4	TRBD1
CASSYRRRLPYEQYF	TGTGCCAGCAGTTACAGACGGAGGCTCCCCTACGAGCAGTACTTC	15	-	TRBV27	TRBJ2-7	-
CASSSGLAGETDTQYF	TGTGCCAGCAGTTCGGGACTAGCGGGAGAAACGGATACGCAGTATTTT	16	-	TRBV28	TRBJ2-3	TRBD2
CASSIESSYEQYF	TGTGCCAGCAGTATCGAGAGCTCCTACGAGCAGTACTTC	13	-	TRBV6-2/TRBV6-3	TRBJ2-7	-
CASSSRDSYEQYF	TGTGCCAGCAGCTCCCGGGACAGCTACGAGCAGTACTTC	13	-	TRBV7-9	TRBJ2-7	TRBD1
CASSEASGYQPQHF	TGTGCCAGCAGTGAAGCGAGCGGCTATCAGCCCCAGCATTTT	14	-	TRBV6-1	TRBJ1-5	-
CASSEHRNTEAFF	TGTGCCAGTAGCGAACACAGGAACACTGAAGCTTTCTTT	13	-	TRBV19	TRBJ1-1	-
CASSLEGAGELFF	TGTGCCAGCAGCTTAGAGGGGGCCGGGGAGCTGTTTTTT	13	-	TRBV7-9	TRBJ2-2	-
CASSLRGRGQGIHNEQFF	TGTGCCAGCAGCTTAAGGGGGCGGGGACAGGGTATCCACAATGAGCAGTTCTTC	18	-	TRBV7-3	TRBJ2-1	TRBD1
CASSQDRTEADQPQHF	TGCGCCAGCAGCCAAGATAGGACAGAAGCTGATCAGCCCCAGCATTTT	16	few	TRBV4-3	TRBJ1-5	-
CASSSSGTGDEKLFF	TGTGCCAGCAGCTCCTCCGGGACAGGGGATGAAAAACTGTTTTTT	15	-	TRBV7-2	TRBJ1-4	TRBD1
CASSLVGAGYTF	TGTGCCAGCAGCTTGGTGGGGGCTGGCTACACCTTC	12	-	TRBV5-8	TRBJ1-2	-
CASSEGTASHEQYF	TGTGCCAGCAGTGAAGGGACAGCTAGCCACGAGCAGTACTTC	14	-	TRBV6-1	TRBJ2-7	-
CASSLGTSNTGELFF	TGCGCCAGCAGCCTCGGGACTTCTAACACCGGGGAGCTGTTTTTT	15	-	TRBV4-1	TRBJ2-2	-
CASSSGTGVGETQYF	TGTGCCAGCAGTTCCGGGACAGGGGTTGGAGAGACCCAGTACTTC	15	-	TRBV25-1	TRBJ2-5	TRBD1
CSVRTSGAYEQYF	TGCAGCGTTCGAACTAGCGGGGCCTACGAGCAGTACTTC	13	once	TRBV29-1	TRBJ2-7	TRBD2
CASSPIQGADTQYF	TGTGCCAGCTCACCAATTCAAGGGGCGGATACGCAGTATTTT	14	few	TRBV18	TRBJ2-3	-
CASSGEVMGQSYEQYF	TGTGCCAGCAGCGGGGAGGTGATGGGGCAGAGCTACGAGCAGTACTTC	16	-	TRBV5-6	TRBJ2-7	-
CASSLDRMSGNTIYF	TGTGCCAGCAGCTTAGACAGGATGTCTGGAAACACCATATATTTT	15	once	TRBV7-2	TRBJ1-3	-
CASSLGGSQPQHF	TGTGCCAGCAGTTTAGGCGGGTCTCAGCCCCAGCATTTT	13	-	TRBV27	TRBJ1-5	-
CASSLFLAGVETQYF	TGTGCCAGCAGTTTGTTCCTAGCGGGAGTAGAGACCCAGTACTTC	15	-	TRBV28	TRBJ2-5	TRBD2
CASGLGDRVYGYTF	TGTGCTAGTGGTTTGGGGGACAGGGTGTATGGCTACACCTTC	14	once	TRBV12-5	TRBJ1-2	TRBD1
CASSQEALIGRGYNEQFF	TGTGCCAGCAGCCAAGAAGCCCTAATAGGCCGCGGCTACAATGAGCAGTTCTTC	18	-	TRBV3-1/TRBV3-2	TRBJ2-1	-
CASSRGAGVWAQYF	TGTGCCAGCAGCCGCGGGGCGGGAGTATGGGCCCAGTACTTC	14	few	TRBV28	TRBJ2-5	TRBD2
CASRGQSSYNEQFF	TGTGCCAGCAGAGGACAGAGCTCCTACAATGAGCAGTTCTTC	14	-	TRBV2	TRBJ2-1	-
CASSRRTGGSGANVLTF	TGTGCCAGCAGCCGACGGACAGGGGGCTCTGGGGCCAACGTCCTGACTTTC	17	once	TRBV6-2/TRBV6-3	TRBJ2-6	TRBD1
CASSASPAPGGYTF	TGTGCCAGCAGCGCCTCTCCGGCACCGGGTGGCTACACCTTC	14	-	TRBV9	TRBJ1-2	-
CATSRDGRTIWDTEAFF	TGTGCCACCAGCAGAGATGGGAGGACAATTTGGGACACTGAAGCTTTCTTT	17	-	TRBV15	TRBJ1-1	-